The 18 T cell receptor beta chains in this list originate from one sample, sequenced in a study of regulatory and conventional T cells in RAG deficiency. Genomic DNA came from blood regulatory T cells gated CD4+ CD25-high CD127-low. Generated by immunoSEQ multiplex PCR, the TCRdb table keeps only in-frame clones and is missing some. The table shows tens of thousands of clones, with 75% to 95% occurring only once. This sample was shared with a second study, whose subject was regulatory T cells. As that study records: Primers: 52 TRBV forward and 13 TRBJ reverse.

The source material was Tregs sorted from blood. These receptors all stem from a human donor in good health.

The rearrangement uses TRBV7-9 and TRBJ2-7, with no clear D. The germline V gene has CDR1 SEHNR and CDR2 FQNEAQ (reference sequence). The V gene lost 5 bases and the J gene lost 7 bases, with 12 bases spanning the gap. The CDR3 loop spans 12 amino acids. DNA for the CDR3: TGTGCCAGCAGCCAGGATTGGGGTGAGCAGTACTTC. Its translation is CASSQDWGEQYF.

This clone showed up just once. The rearrangement links TRBV5-1 to TRBJ2-2; D unresolved. The CDR3 is 16 amino acids. Germline V gives CDR1 SGHRS, CDR2 YFSETQ. The ends were cut back, 0 bases at V and 1 base at J, with 10 bases in the middle. The DNA for the CDR3 is TGCGCCAGCAGCTTGGCAGCCCGATGGAACACCGGGGAGCTGTTTTTT. It codes for CASSLAARWNTGELFF.

This rearrangement joins TRBV7-3 to TRBJ2-3; no definite D call. The germline V gene has CDR1 SGHTA and CDR2 FQGTGA. V dropped 5 bases and J dropped 3 bases, with 6 bases sitting between them. This CDR3 has 12 amino acids. The chain's CDR3 is CASSQNTDTQYF. DNA for the CDR3: TGTGCCAGCAGCCAAAATACAGATACGCAGTATTTT.

J is TRBJ1-3 and V is TRBV7-2, with a weak D call TRBD1 (5 bases). CDR1 is SGHTA and CDR2 is FQGNSA in the germline V gene. There are 14 residues in the CDR3. V was pared by 4 bases and J by 8 bases, with 15 bases between. CDR3: CASSWGPFTDTIYF. The CDR3 DNA reads as TGTGCCAGCAGCTGGGGACCCTTTACAGACACCATATATTTT.

As for this clone: Germline is not matched at one junction end, which may reflect a read error. V and J are TRBV6-1 and TRBJ1-2; TRBD1 is a possible D gene (6 bases). This CDR3 has 13 residues. Germline CDR1 MNHNS, CDR2 SASEGT. CDR3 residues: CASSVIRGYGHTF. The CDR3 DNA is TGTGCCAGCAGTGTTATCAGGGGCTATGGCCACACCTTC.

The chain is built from TRBV7-9 and TRBJ2-7; TRBD1 aligns across 7 bases. This CDR3 spans 16 amino acids. Germline CDR1 is SEHNR and CDR2 is FQNEAQ (reference sequence). Trimming took 5 bases from V and 3 from J; bases not matched to a gene: 13. CDR3 DNA sequence: TGTGCCAGCAGCAAGTGGGGACAGCCCACTTACTACGAGCAGTACTTC. It encodes CASSKWGQPTYYEQYF.

V is TRBV6-5 and J is TRBJ2-5, with 12 bases aligning to TRBD2. Trimming removed 5 bases from V and 1 base from J; junction bases left unmatched: 2. Germline V CDR1 and CDR2: MNHEY, SVGAGI. The CDR3 length is 15 residues. In DNA form, the CDR3 reads TGTGCCAGCAGTCCACTAGCGGGGGGCCAAGAGACCCAGTACTTC. Protein: CASSPLAGGQETQYF.

This clone was recorded only once. The chain recombines TRBV2 with TRBJ2-3, with 7 bases lining up with TRBD1. The ends lost 5 bases at V and 4 bases at J; junction bases unmatched: 6. The CDR3 has 14 amino acids. Germline loops: CDR1 SNHLY, CDR2 FYNNEI. The CDR3 here is CASSRAGGPDTQYF. The CDR3 DNA follows: TGTGCCAGCAGTAGGGCAGGGGGACCAGATACGCAGTATTTT.

The chain recombines TRBV7-3 with TRBJ1-6; D is unclear. This CDR3 contains 13 residues. The V end was cut by 5 bases, the J end by 10 bases, with 12 bases between. Germline V lookup: CDR1 SGHTA, CDR2 FQGTGA. As DNA, the CDR3 is TGTGCCAGCAGCCCACAGTTTGGATCACCCCTCCACTTT. This gives the protein CASSPQFGSPLHF. Full variable domain (remainder filled in from reference TRBV7-3 and TRBJ1-6): GAGVSQTPSNKVTEKGKYVELRCDPISGHTALYWYRQSLGQGPEFLIYFQGTGAADDSGLPNDRFFAVRPEGSVSTLKIQRTERGDSAVYLCASSPQFGSPLHFGNGTRLTVT.

The chain has TRBV15 and TRBJ1-1; possibly TRBD1 for D (6 bases). The CDR3 contains 16 residues. The V gene's germline CDR1 is LNHNV and CDR2 YYDKDF (reference sequence). V dropped 1 base and J dropped 0 bases, with 12 bases sitting between them. The CDR3 is CATSRGGARMNTEAFF. CDR3 coding DNA: TGTGCCACCAGCAGAGGGGGGGCCCGTATGAACACTGAAGCTTTCTTT.

The V call is TRBV6-6, the J call TRBJ1-4; unclear D gene. The V gene lost 0 bases and the J gene lost 5 bases, with 7 bases spanning the gap. The CDR3 runs 14 residues. Per germline, CDR1 MNHNY and CDR2 SVGAGI (reference sequence). The CDR3 DNA follows: TGTGCCAGCAGTTACTCTCGGCTAAATGAAAAACTGTTTTTT. Its protein is CASSYSRLNEKLFF.

This clone ranks as medium-sized (0.01 to 0.1%). The chain employs TRBV6-6 and TRBJ1-1; D is perhaps TRBD1 (6 bases). CDR1 and CDR2 (germline): MNHNY, SVGAGI (reference sequence). V lost 4 bases and J 0 bases, leaving 6 bases between the germline ends. The CDR3 extends over 13 amino acids. The chain's CDR3 is CASSWTVNTEAFF. The CDR3 DNA follows: TGTGCCAGCAGTTGGACAGTGAACACTGAAGCTTTCTTT.

The chain links TRBV9 to TRBJ2-3, with 14 bases aligning to TRBD2. Trimming at V came to 0 bases and at J to 5 bases, leaving 8 bases not matched to a gene. Germline V gives CDR1 SGDLS, CDR2 YYNGEE. This CDR3 has 18 amino acids. CDR3 residues: CASSVDGTSGGGLDTQYF. CDR3 DNA: TGTGCCAGCAGCGTAGACGGGACTAGCGGGGGCGGTCTAGATACGCAGTATTTT.

The rearrangement joins TRBV25-1 to TRBJ1-2, with D uncertain. Germline V gene lookup returns CDR1 MGHDK and CDR2 SYGVNS. The V end lost 3 bases, the J end lost 4 bases, and 12 bases lay between the germline ends. This CDR3 spans 14 amino acids. The CDR3 region has the DNA TGTGCCAGCAGTGATCAGGAAAGCCTCTATGGCTACACCTTC. This translates into CASSDQESLYGYTF.

In this sample, this clone turned up a few times. J is TRBJ2-1 and V is TRBV28; possible D gene TRBD2, 6 bases. Germline V CDR1 and CDR2: MDHEN, SYDVKM. This CDR3 has 18 amino acids. With 4 bases removed from V and 0 bases from J, the gap between germline ends came to 19 bases. CDR3 in DNA: TGTGCCAGCAGTTCAGGCCTGCGGGGACTTTTCTCCTACAATGAGCAGTTCTTC. Its protein product is CASSSGLRGLFSYNEQFF.

This sequence joins TRBV18 and TRBJ2-7; 10 nucleotides agree with TRBD2. The length of the CDR3 is 15 residues. V was clipped by 3 bases and J by 0 bases; unmatched bases: 2. CDR1 is KGHSH, CDR2 LQKENI, per germline. The CDR3 loop is CASSPASGGSYEQYF. Here the CDR3 DNA reads TGTGCCAGCTCACCGGCTAGCGGGGGCTCCTACGAGCAGTACTTC.

This clone was seen just once. The chain's CDR3 is CASSLTRQGSYTEAFF. The CDR3 DNA follows: TGTGCCAGCAGCTTAACTAGACAGGGATCTTACACTGAAGCTTTCTTT. The chain is built from TRBV7-8 and TRBJ1-1; 7 nucleotides agree with TRBD1. The CDR3 length is 16 residues. The trim removed 2 bases at V and 3 bases at J, leaving 9 bases unmatched. Germline loops: CDR1 SGHVS, CDR2 FQNEAQ.

The V and J genes are TRBV6-5 and TRBJ1-3; 8 nucleotides agree with TRBD1. Germline V gives CDR1 MNHEY, CDR2 SVGAGI. CDR3 size: 16 residues. The junction had 7 bases not matched to a gene; V was cut back by 4 bases and J by 2 bases. The CDR3 DNA is TGTGCCAGCAGTTGGGGGGACAGGACGCCTGGAAACACCATATATTTT. Translation gives CASSWGDRTPGNTIYF.